The clone carrying this T cell receptor beta chain was seen a single time. Produced via immunoSEQ multiplex PCR; TCRdb's table is partial and in-frame only. Seen here are roughly 300,000 clones, about 82% observed once, and the top ten hold around 1.5%. The germline V gene has CDR1 SGHRS and CDR2 YFSETQ. Trimming cost V 4 bases and J 3 bases; bases outside gene matches: 5. This CDR3 spans 15 amino acids. The data stem from a study of blood T cell repertoires in COVID-19. This TCR came from a woman aged 45-60 years with acute or convalescent COVID-19. The sequenced material came from peripheral blood. This chain links TRBV5-1 with TRBJ1-1, with TRBD1 identical over 11 bases. The CDR3 sequence: CASSGGQGAHTEAFF. DNA of the CDR3: TGCGCCAGCAGCGGTGGACAGGGGGCGCACACTGAAGCTTTCTTT.